This record covers a single T cell receptor (beta chain). Its antigen is not known. The sample is drawn from a study of shared clonotypes between healthy human individuals. Study findings and constraints: Naive subsets typically showed greater estimated richness than memory subsets. The study found lower generation probabilities in non-shared clonotypes than in those shared by all four donors.

This CDR3 has 17 amino acids. V shed 8 bases, J shed 6 bases, and the junction held 21 bases outside the gene matches. Germline-derived CDR1 and CDR2 are MDHEN and SYDVKM. Clones were read by immunoSEQ multiplex PCR, and TCRdb kept only the in-frame ones, dropping some. The sample includes about 1.1 million clones, around three quarters seen only once; the top ten take about 0.89%. Material: memory CD4+ T cells from PBMCs. Subset reported: CD45RA-negative fraction. J is TRBJ1-2 and V is TRBV28; 7 bases line up with TRBD1. This sequence originates from a man aged 18-30 years in good health. Some clones in this sample may be carry-over from other donors' samples. The CDR3 is CASSKTTGTAIRNGYTF. The CDR3 DNA is TGTGCCAGCTCTAAAACAACGGGGACAGCGATAAGAAATGGCTACACCTTC.